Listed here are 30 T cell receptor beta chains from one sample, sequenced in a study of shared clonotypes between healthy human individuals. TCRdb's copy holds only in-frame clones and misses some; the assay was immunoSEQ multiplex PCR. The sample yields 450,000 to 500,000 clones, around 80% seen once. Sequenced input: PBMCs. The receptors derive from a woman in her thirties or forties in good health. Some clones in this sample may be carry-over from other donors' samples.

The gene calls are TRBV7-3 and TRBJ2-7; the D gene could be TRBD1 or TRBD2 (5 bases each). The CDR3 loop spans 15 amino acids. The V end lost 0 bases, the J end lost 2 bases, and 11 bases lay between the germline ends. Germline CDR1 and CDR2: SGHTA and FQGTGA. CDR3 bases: TGTGCCAGCAGCTTAACCGGGACGGCTACCTACGAGCAGTACTTC. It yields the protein CASSLTGTATYEQYF.

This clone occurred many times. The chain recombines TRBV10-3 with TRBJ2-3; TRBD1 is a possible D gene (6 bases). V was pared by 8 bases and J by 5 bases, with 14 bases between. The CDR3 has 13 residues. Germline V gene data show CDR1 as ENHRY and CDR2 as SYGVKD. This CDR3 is CAISGQLLDTQYF. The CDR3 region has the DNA TGTGCCATCTCTGGACAGCTTCTAGATACGCAGTATTTT.

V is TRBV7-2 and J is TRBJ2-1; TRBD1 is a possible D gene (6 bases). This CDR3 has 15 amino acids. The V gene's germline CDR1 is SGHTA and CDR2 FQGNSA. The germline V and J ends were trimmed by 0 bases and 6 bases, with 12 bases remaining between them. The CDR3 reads CASSLATGIANEQFF. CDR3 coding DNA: TGTGCCAGCAGCTTAGCTACAGGGATAGCCAATGAGCAGTTCTTC.

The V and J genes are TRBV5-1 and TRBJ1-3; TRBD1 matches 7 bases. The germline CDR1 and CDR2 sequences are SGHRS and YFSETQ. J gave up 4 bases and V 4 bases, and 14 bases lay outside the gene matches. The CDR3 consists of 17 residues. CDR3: CASSPHGRDRTGNTIYF. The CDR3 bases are TGCGCCAGCAGCCCCCATGGCAGGGACAGAACAGGAAACACCATATATTTT.

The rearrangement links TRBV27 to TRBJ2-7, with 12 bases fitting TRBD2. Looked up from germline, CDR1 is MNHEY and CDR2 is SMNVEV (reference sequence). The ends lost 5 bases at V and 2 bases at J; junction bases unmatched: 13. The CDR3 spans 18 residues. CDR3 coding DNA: TGTGCCAGCAGTCACTACTCCGGACTAGCGGGATCCCCCTACGAGCAGTACTTC. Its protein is CASSHYSGLAGSPYEQYF.

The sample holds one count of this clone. The CDR3 DNA reads as TGCGCCAGCAGCCTACTAGCGCTACAGGGGGACAATGAGCAGTTCTTC. Translating gives CASSLLALQGDNEQFF. The chain has TRBV5-1 and TRBJ2-1, with D perhaps TRBD1 (8 bases). Trimming took off 4 bases at V and 5 bases at J, with 19 bases between the two ends. The germline gives CDR1 SGHRS, CDR2 YFSETQ. The CDR3 covers 16 residues. Based on the CDR3 plus reference TRBV5-1 and TRBJ2-1, the full variable domain is KAGVTQTPRYLIKTRGQQVTLSCSPISGHRSVSWYQQTPGQGLQFLFEYFSETQRNKGNFPGRFSGRQFSNSRSEMNVSTLELGDSALYLCASSLLALQGDNEQFFGPGTRLTVL.

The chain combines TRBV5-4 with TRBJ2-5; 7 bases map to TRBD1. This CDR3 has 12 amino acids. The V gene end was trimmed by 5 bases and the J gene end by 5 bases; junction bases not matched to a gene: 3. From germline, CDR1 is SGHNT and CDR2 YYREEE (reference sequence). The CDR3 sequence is CASRRQGETQYF. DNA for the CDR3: TGTGCCAGCAGGCGACAGGGTGAGACCCAGTACTTC.

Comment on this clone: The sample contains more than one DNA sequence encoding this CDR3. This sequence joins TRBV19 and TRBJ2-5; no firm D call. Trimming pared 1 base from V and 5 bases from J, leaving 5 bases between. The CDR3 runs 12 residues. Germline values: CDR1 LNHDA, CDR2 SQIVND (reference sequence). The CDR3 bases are TGTGCCAGTAGTATAGCCTCCGAGACCCAGTACTTC. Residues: CASSIASETQYF.

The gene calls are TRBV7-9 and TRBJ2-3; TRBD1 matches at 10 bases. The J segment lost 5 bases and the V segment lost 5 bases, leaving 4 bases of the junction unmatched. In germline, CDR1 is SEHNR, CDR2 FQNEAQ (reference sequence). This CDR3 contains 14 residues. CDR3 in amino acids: CASSGQGVGDTQYF. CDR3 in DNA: TGTGCCAGCAGCGGACAGGGGGTAGGAGATACGCAGTATTTT.

Written as DNA, the CDR3 is TGTGCCAGCAGCTCCCCCTACTCGACAGGAACGTACGAGCAGTACTTC. It yields the protein CASSSPYSTGTYEQYF. The rearrangement links TRBV28 to TRBJ2-5; possibly TRBD1 for D (6 bases). The DNA end is more similar to TRBJ2-7, so the J call may be wrong. The CDR3 is 16 residues long. The germline V gene has CDR1 MDHEN and CDR2 SYDVKM.

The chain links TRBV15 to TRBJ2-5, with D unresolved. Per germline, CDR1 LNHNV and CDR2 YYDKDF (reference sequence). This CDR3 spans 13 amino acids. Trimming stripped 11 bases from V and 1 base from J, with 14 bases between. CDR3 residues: CASRTASQETQYF. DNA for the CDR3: TGTGCCTCCCGGACGGCCAGCCAAGAGACCCAGTACTTC.

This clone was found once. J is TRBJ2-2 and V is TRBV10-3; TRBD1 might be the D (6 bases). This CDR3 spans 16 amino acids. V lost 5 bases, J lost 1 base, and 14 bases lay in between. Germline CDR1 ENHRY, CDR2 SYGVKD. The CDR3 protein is CAISTGTSQNTGELFF. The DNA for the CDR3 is TGTGCCATCAGTACCGGGACATCCCAGAACACCGGGGAGCTGTTTTTT.

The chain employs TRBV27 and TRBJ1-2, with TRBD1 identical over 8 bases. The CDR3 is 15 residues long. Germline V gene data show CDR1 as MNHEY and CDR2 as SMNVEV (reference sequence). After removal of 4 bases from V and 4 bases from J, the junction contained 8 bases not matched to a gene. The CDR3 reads CASSSPGQGVYGYTF. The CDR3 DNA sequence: TGTGCCAGCAGTTCCCCCGGACAGGGAGTCTATGGCTACACCTTC.

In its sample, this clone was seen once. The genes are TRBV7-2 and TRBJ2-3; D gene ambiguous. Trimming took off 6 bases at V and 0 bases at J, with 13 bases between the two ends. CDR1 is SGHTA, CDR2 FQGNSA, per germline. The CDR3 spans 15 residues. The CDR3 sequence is CASRARITSTDTQYF. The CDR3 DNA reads TGTGCCAGCAGAGCTAGGATCACTAGCACAGATACGCAGTATTTT. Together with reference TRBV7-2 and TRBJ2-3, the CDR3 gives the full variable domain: GAGVSQSPSNKVTEKGKDVELRCDPISGHTALYWYRQSLGQGLEFLIYFQGNSAPDKSGLPSDRFSAERTGGSVSTLTIQRTQQEDSAVYLCASRARITSTDTQYFGPGTRLTVL.

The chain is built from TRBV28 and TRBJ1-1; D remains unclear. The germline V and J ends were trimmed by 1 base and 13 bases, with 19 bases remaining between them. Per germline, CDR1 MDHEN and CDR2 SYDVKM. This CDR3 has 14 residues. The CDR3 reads CASSLSVLTPSSFF. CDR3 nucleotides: TGTGCCAGCAGTTTATCTGTCTTGACTCCAAGTAGTTTCTTT.

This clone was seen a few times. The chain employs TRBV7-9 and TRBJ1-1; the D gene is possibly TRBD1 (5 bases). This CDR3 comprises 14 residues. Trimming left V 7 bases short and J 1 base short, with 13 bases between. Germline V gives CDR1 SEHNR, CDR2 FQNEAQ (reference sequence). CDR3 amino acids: CASTHGGANTEAFF. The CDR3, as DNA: TGTGCCAGCACCCACGGCGGGGCGAACACTGAAGCTTTCTTT.

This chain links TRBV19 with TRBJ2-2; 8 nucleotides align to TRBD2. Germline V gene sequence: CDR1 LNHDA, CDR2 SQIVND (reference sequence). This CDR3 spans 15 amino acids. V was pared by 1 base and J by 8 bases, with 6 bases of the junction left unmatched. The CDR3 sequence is CASSIVGTRMGELFF. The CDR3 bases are TGTGCCAGTAGTATAGTGGGGACTAGAATGGGGGAGCTGTTTTTT.

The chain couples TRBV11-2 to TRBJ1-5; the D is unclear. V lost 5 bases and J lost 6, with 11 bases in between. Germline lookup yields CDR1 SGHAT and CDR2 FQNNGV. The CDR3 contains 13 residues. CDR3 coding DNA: TGTGCCAGCAGCCTTTCTGCGGGTCAGCCCCAGCATTTT. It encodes CASSLSAGQPQHF.

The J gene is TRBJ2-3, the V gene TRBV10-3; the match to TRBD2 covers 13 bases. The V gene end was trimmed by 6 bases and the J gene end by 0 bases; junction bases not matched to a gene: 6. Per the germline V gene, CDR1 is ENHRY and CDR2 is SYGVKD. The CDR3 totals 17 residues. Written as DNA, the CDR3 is TGTGCCATCAGAGCGGGACTAGCGGGGAGTAGCACAGATACGCAGTATTTT. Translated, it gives CAIRAGLAGSSTDTQYF.

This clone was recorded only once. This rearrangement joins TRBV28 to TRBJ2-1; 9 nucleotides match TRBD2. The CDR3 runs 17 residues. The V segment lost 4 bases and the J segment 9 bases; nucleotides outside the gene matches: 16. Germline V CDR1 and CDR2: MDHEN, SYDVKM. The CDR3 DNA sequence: TGTGCCAGCAGTTCCCGCCCCGGTAGTAGCGGGAGAATTGAGCAGTTCTTC. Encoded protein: CASSSRPGSSGRIEQFF.

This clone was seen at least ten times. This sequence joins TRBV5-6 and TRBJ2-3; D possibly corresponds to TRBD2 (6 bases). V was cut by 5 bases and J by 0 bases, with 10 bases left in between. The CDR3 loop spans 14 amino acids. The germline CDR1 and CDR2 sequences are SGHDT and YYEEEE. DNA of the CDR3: TGTGCCAGCAGACGGGAGCTCAGCACAGATACGCAGTATTTT. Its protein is CASRRELSTDTQYF.

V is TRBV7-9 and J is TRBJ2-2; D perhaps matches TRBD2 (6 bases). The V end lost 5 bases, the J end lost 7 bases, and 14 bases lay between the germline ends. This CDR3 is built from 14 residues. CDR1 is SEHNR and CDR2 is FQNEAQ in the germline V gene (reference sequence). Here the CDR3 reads CASSPAGGLGELFF. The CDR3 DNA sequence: TGTGCCAGCAGCCCTGCCGGGGGACTCGGGGAGCTGTTTTTT.

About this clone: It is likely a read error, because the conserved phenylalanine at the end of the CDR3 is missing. The CDR3 DNA sequence: TGTGCCAGCAGTCCTCCGGGACAGGGGCCTTTCTCCTACGAGCAGTACCTC. Its translation: CASSPPGQGPFSYEQYL. The chain couples TRBV5-4 to TRBJ2-7; 10 positions match TRBD1. The germline V gene encodes CDR1 SGHNT and CDR2 YYREEE (reference sequence). The CDR3 runs 17 residues. Unmatched junction bases numbered 11, after V lost 5 bases and J lost 0 bases.

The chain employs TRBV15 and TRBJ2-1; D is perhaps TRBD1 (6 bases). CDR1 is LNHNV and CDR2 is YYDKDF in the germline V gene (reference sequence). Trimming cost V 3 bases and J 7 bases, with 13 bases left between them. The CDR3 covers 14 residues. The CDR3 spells CATSSEIRGNEQFF. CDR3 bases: TGTGCCACCAGCAGCGAAATCAGGGGTAATGAGCAGTTCTTC.

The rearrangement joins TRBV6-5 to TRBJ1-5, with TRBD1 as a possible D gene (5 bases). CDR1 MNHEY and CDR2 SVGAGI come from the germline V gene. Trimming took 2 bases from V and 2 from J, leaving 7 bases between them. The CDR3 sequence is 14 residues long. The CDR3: CASSYGGRNQPQHF. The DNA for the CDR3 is TGTGCCAGCAGTTACGGGGGTCGCAATCAGCCCCAGCATTTT.

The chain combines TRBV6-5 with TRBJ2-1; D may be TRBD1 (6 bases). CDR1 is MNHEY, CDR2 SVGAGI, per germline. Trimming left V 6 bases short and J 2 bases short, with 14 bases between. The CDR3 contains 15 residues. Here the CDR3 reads CASRGAGTPYNEQFF. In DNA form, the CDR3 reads TGTGCCAGCAGGGGGGCCGGGACACCCTACAATGAGCAGTTCTTC.

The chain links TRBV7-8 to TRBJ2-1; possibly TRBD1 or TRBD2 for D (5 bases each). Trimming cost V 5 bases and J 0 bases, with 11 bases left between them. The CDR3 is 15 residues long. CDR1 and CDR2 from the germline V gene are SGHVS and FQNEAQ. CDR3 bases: TGTGCCAGCAGCCCGGGACCACCCTCCTACAATGAGCAGTTCTTC. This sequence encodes CASSPGPPSYNEQFF.

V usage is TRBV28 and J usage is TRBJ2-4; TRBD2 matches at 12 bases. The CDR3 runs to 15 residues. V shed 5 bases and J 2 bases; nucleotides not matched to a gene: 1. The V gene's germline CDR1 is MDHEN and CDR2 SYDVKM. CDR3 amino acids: CASSGTSGPKNIQYF. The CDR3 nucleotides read TGTGCCAGCAGTGGGACTAGCGGGCCCAAAAACATTCAGTACTTC.

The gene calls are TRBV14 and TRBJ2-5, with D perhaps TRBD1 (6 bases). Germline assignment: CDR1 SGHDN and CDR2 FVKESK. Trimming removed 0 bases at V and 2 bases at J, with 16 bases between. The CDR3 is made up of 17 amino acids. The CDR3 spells CASSQERAGVRQETQYF. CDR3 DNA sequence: TGTGCCAGCAGCCAAGAGCGGGCAGGGGTAAGACAAGAGACCCAGTACTTC.

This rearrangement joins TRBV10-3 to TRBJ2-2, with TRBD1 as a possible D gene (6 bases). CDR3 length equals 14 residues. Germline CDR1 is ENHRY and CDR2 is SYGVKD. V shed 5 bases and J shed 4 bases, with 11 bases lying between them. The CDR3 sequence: CAISWDTRTGELFF. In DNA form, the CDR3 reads TGTGCCATCAGTTGGGACACCCGCACCGGGGAGCTGTTTTTT.